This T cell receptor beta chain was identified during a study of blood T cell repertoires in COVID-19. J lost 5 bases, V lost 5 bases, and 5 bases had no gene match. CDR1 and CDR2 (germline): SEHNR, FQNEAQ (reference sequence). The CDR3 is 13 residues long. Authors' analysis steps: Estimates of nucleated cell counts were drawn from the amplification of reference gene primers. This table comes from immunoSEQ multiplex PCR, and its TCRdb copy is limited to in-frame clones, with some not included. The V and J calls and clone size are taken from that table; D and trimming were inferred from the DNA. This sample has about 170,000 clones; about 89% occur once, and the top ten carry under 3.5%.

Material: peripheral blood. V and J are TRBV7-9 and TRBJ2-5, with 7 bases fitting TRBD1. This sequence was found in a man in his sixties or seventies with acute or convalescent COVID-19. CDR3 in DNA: TGTGCCAGCAGCCTCGACAGGGCGGAGACCCAGTACTTC. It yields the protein CASSLDRAETQYF.